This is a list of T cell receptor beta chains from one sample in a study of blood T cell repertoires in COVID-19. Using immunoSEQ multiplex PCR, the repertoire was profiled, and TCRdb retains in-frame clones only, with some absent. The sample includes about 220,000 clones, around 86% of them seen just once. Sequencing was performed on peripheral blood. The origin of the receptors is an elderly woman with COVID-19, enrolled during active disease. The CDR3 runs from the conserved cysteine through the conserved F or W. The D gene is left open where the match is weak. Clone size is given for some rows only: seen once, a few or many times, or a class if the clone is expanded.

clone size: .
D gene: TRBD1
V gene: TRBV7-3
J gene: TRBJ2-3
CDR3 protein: CASSPGQGIATDTQYF
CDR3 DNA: TGTGCCAGCAGCCCGGGACAGGGGATTGCCACAGATACGCAGTATTTT

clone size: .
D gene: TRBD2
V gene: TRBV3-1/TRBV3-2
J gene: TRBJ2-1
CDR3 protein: CASSSRPSGGGSEQFF
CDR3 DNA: TGTGCCTCGAGTAGCCGTCCTAGCGGGGGTGGTAGTGAGCAGTTCTTC

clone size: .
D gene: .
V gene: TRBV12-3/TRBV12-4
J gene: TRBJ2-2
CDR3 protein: CASSLAPSGELFF
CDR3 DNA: TGTGCCAGCAGTTTAGCGCCTAGCGGGGAGCTGTTTTTT

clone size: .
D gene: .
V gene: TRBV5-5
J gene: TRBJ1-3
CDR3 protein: CASSLEGDSTIYF
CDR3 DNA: TGTGCCAGCAGCTTGGAGGGGGATAGCACCATATATTTT

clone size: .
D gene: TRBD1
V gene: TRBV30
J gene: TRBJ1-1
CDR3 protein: CAWSGGQLNTEAFF
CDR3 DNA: TGTGCCTGGAGTGGGGGACAGCTGAACACTGAAGCTTTCTTT

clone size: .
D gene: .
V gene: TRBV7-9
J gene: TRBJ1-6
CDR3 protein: CASVGGSNSPLHF
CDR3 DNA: TGTGCCAGCGTGGGGGGTAGCAATTCACCCCTCCACTTT

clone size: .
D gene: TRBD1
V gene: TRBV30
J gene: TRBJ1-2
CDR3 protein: CAGDRGNYGYTF
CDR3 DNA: TGTGCCGGGGACAGGGGAAATTATGGCTACACCTTC

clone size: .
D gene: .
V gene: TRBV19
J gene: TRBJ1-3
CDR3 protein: CASRMADSSGNTIYF
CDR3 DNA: TGTGCCTCAAGGATGGCGGATAGCTCTGGAAACACCATATATTTT

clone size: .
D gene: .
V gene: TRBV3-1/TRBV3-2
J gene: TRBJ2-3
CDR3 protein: CASSQVWGGVPDTQYF
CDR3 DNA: TGTGCCAGCAGCCAAGTGTGGGGCGGGGTCCCAGATACGCAGTATTTT

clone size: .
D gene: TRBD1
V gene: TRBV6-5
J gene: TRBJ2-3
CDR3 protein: CATRDRGDTQYF
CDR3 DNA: TGTGCCACCAGGGACAGGGGAGATACGCAGTATTTT

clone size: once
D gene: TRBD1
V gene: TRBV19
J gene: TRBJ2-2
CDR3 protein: CASSHPGQGHTGELFF
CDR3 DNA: TGTGCCAGTAGCCACCCGGGACAGGGTCACACCGGGGAGCTGTTTTTT

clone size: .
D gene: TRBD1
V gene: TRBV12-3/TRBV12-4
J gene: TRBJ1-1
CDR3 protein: CASSFTGVNEAFF
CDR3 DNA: TGTGCCAGCAGTTTTACAGGGGTTAATGAAGCTTTCTTT

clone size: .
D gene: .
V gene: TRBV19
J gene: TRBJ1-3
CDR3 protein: CASTPGIRGNTIYF
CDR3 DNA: TGTGCCAGTACCCCCGGGATTCGTGGAAACACCATATATTTT

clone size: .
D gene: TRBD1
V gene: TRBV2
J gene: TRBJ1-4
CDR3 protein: CASSKQGSHEKLFF
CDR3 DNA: TGTGCCAGCAGTAAACAGGGGAGTCATGAAAAACTGTTTTTT

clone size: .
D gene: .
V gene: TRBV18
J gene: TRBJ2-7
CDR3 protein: CASSPPGSPGYEQYF
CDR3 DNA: TGTGCCAGCTCACCACCTGGGTCGCCGGGGTACGAGCAGTACTTC

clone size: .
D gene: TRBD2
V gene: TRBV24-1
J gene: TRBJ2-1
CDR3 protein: CATQPRLAGGSNEQFF
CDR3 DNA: TGTGCCACGCAACCCCGACTGGCGGGAGGGAGTAATGAGCAGTTCTTC

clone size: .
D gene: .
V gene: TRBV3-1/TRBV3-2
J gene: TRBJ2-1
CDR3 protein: CASSPDRLWTNEQFF
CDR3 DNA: TGTGCCAGCAGCCCTGACAGACTTTGGACGAATGAGCAGTTCTTC

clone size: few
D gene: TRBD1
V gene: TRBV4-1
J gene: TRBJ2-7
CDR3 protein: CASSQGQGALQRYEQYF
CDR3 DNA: TGCGCCAGCAGCCAGGGACAGGGGGCACTCCAGAGGTACGAGCAGTACTTC

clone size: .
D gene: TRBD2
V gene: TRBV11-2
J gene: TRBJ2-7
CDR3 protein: CASTLGLAGAYEQYF
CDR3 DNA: TGTGCCAGCACCCTCGGACTAGCGGGAGCCTACGAGCAGTACTTC

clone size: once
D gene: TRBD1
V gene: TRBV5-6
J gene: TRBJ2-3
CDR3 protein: CASSLRGTGMGDTQYF
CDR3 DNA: TGTGCCAGCAGCTTGAGGGGGACAGGGATGGGAGATACGCAGTATTTT

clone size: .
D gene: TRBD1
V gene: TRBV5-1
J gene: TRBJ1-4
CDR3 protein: CASSLPQGSPGEKLFF
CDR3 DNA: TGCGCCAGCAGCTTGCCACAGGGGTCCCCAGGTGAAAAACTGTTTTTT

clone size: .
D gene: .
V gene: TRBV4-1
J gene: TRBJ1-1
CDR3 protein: CASSQDALGGGRGSEAFF
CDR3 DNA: TGCGCCAGCAGCCAAGATGCTCTGGGTGGGGGCAGGGGATCTGAAGCTTTCTTT

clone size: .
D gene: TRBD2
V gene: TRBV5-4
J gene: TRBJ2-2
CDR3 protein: CASSPQSGLAGSTGELFF
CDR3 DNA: TGTGCCAGCAGCCCCCAGTCAGGACTAGCGGGGAGTACCGGGGAGCTGTTTTTT

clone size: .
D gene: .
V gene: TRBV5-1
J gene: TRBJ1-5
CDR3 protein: CASSLAGGGGQPQHF
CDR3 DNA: TGCGCCAGCAGCTTGGCTGGAGGGGGGGGGCAGCCCCAGCATTTT

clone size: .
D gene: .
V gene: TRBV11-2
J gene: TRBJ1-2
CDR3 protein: CASSSESNYGYTF
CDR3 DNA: TGTGCCAGCAGCTCCGAGTCTAACTATGGCTACACCTTC

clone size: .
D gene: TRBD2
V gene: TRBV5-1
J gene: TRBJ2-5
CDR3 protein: CATSSGGAGETQYF
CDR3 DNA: TGCGCCACCTCGAGCGGGGGGGCGGGAGAGACCCAGTACTTC

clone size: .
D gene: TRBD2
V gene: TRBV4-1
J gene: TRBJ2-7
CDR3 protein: CASSQDRTSGSRGSEQYF
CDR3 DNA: TGCGCCAGCAGCCAAGATCGGACTAGCGGATCTAGGGGCTCCGAGCAGTACTTC